The 29 T cell receptor beta chains given below trace back to one sample, sequenced in a study of persistence of HIV-infected CD4 T cells. Overlapping HIV-1 Gag 15-mer peptides at 0.85 to 1 ug per peptide per mL were used. CD40L-negative CD69-negative CD45RO-high memory CD4+ T cells were sorted as populations depleted of antigen-responding cells. No antigens are known for them. This was the immunoSEQ version 4 assay in survey mode. The method was immunoSEQ multiplex PCR; TCRdb's version includes in-frame clones alone and lacks a portion of them. The repertoire consists of 25,000 to 40,000 clones, with roughly four fifths occurring once and the leading ten covering 18%. Sequencing was performed on CD4+ T cells sorted from PBMCs after roughly 19-hour stimulation, taken from a patient who received antiretroviral therapy. The source of these receptors is an adult woman with HIV who was CMV-seropositive.

CDR3 in amino acids: CASSLKGQGVGEQFF. CDR3 in DNA: TGTGCCAGCAGCTTAAAGGGACAGGGGGTCGGTGAGCAGTTCTTC. The V gene is TRBV7-2, the J gene TRBJ2-1, with 11 bases that match TRBD1. Per germline, CDR1 SGHTA and CDR2 FQGNSA. This CDR3 comprises 15 residues. The trim removed 2 bases at V and 9 bases at J, leaving 6 bases unmatched. Full variable domain (remainder filled in from reference TRBV7-2 and TRBJ2-1): GAGVSQSPSNKVTEKGKDVELRCDPISGHTALYWYRQSLGQGLEFLIYFQGNSAPDKSGLPSDRFSAERTGGSVSTLTIQRTQQEDSAVYLCASSLKGQGVGEQFFGPGTRLTVL.

This clone was observed a single time. V and J are TRBV10-3 and TRBJ1-2; 7 bases are shared with TRBD1. Unmatched junction bases numbered 11, after V lost 8 bases and J lost 8 bases. Per the germline V gene, CDR1 is ENHRY and CDR2 is SYGVKD. The CDR3 extends over 13 amino acids. CDR3 residues: CAIAPRQGWGYTF. CDR3 DNA sequence: TGTGCCATCGCGCCTAGACAGGGCTGGGGCTACACCTTC.

The chain uses TRBV6-6 and TRBJ2-1, with TRBD1 matching over 7 bases. Losses at the gene ends were 6 bases for V and 0 bases for J; bases not matched to a gene: 5. Germline V lookup: CDR1 MNHNY, CDR2 SVGAGI (reference sequence). CDR3 length: 15 residues. CDR3 loop: CASSWGQSSYNEQFF. The CDR3 coding sequence is TGTGCCAGCAGCTGGGGACAGAGCTCCTACAATGAGCAGTTCTTC.

Written as DNA, the CDR3 is TGCGCCAGCAGCCAAGATTGGCGCAACACCTACGAGCAGTACTTC. This gives the protein CASSQDWRNTYEQYF. The J gene is TRBJ2-7, the V gene TRBV4-3; unclear D gene. The CDR3 contains 15 residues. Germline V gene data show CDR1 as LGHNA and CDR2 as YSLEER. The V gene lost 0 bases and the J gene lost 2 bases, with 11 bases spanning the gap.

The count of this clone is one. Other nucleotide sequences from this sample produce the same CDR3. The chain employs TRBV6-1 and TRBJ2-3; TRBD2 matches at 8 bases. The CDR3 has 14 amino acids. Germline loops: CDR1 MNHNS, CDR2 SASEGT. V lost 3 bases, J lost 4 bases, and 3 bases stayed unmatched. The CDR3 region is CASSDTSGADTQYF. The DNA of the CDR3 is TGTGCCAGCAGTGACACTAGCGGTGCAGATACGCAGTATTTT.

Only one count was recorded for this clone. The rearrangement uses TRBV6-5 and TRBJ2-5, with TRBD2 identical over 10 bases. Unmatched junction bases numbered 8, after V lost 2 bases and J lost 5 bases. In germline, CDR1 is MNHEY, CDR2 SVGAGI. This CDR3 has 16 residues. The chain's CDR3 is CASSYTGSGGPETQYF. The CDR3 nucleotides read TGTGCCAGCAGTTACACAGGTAGCGGGGGGCCTGAGACCCAGTACTTC.

In this sample, this clone turned up once. The chain joins TRBV2 to TRBJ1-1; D is unclear. The CDR3 is 14 residues long. Germline values: CDR1 SNHLY, CDR2 FYNNEI. Trimming stripped 4 bases from V and 4 bases from J, with 13 bases between. In nucleotides, the CDR3 is TGTGCCAGCAGTGTGAAAGGGATCAGCACTGAAGCTTTCTTT. Translating gives CASSVKGISTEAFF.

The chain carries TRBV5-5 and TRBJ1-5; TRBD1 aligns across 8 bases. This CDR3 comprises 16 residues. CDR1 is SGHKS and CDR2 is YYEKEE in the germline V gene (reference sequence). The V segment lost 3 bases and the J segment 6 bases; nucleotides outside the gene matches: 11. The CDR3 spells CASSSSGVTGVQPQHF. In DNA form, the CDR3 reads TGTGCCAGCAGCTCCTCAGGGGTGACAGGGGTTCAGCCCCAGCATTTT.

This clone has a single count. The rearrangement uses TRBV3-1 (or the pseudogene TRBV3-2) and TRBJ2-1; D uncertain. The CDR3 extends over 14 amino acids. The germline V gene encodes CDR1 LGHDT and CDR2 YNNKEL (reference sequence). Between the trimmed V and J ends, which lost 3 bases and 8 bases, there was a span of 14 bases. This CDR3 reads CASSHPSKRDEQFF. The CDR3 DNA follows: TGTGCCAGCAGCCATCCATCGAAGAGAGATGAGCAGTTCTTC.

The chain links TRBV23-1 to TRBJ1-2, with TRBD1 identical over 7 bases. TRBV23-1 is designated an ORF whose function remains uncertain. The CDR3 has 17 residues. Unmatched junction bases numbered 21, after V lost 6 bases and J lost 8 bases. The CDR3 protein is CASSPPDSLRQGNGYTF. The CDR3 DNA follows: TGCGCCAGCAGCCCACCCGATTCTCTGAGACAGGGTAACGGCTACACCTTC.

CDR3 residues: CASSLESGYEQYF. The CDR3 nucleotides are TGTGCCAGCAGCTTAGAGTCAGGCTACGAGCAGTACTTC. The rearrangement uses TRBV7-6 and TRBJ2-7; D uncertain. V gave up 1 base and J gave up 3 bases, with 7 bases separating them. Germline V gene lookup returns CDR1 SGHVS and CDR2 FNYEAQ. This CDR3 is 13 amino acids long.

The chain is built from TRBV9 and TRBJ2-5, with no clear D. V lost 0 bases and J 3 bases, leaving 9 bases between the germline ends. The CDR3 is 14 amino acids. From germline, CDR1 is SGDLS and CDR2 YYNGEE. CDR3 in amino acids: CASSVGGWEETQYF. The CDR3, as DNA: TGTGCCAGCAGCGTAGGGGGATGGGAAGAGACCCAGTACTTC.

The chain joins TRBV5-1 to TRBJ2-1, with 10 positions matching TRBD2. V lost 1 base, J lost 4 bases, and 14 bases stayed unmatched. Germline CDR1 and CDR2: SGHRS and YFSETQ. CDR3 size: 19 residues. CDR3 bases: TGCGCCAGCAGCTTGTTTTCCCTAGCGGGAGACCCGGGATACAATGAGCAGTTCTTC. It yields the protein CASSLFSLAGDPGYNEQFF.

The genes are TRBV30 and TRBJ2-3; D might be TRBD1 (5 bases). This CDR3 has 16 amino acids. The ends were cut back, 0 bases at V and 11 bases at J, with 24 bases in the middle. Per the germline V gene, CDR1 is GTSNPN and CDR2 is SVGIG (reference sequence). The CDR3 region is CAWSVPLGREITKQYF. CDR3 nucleotides: TGTGCCTGGAGTGTACCACTGGGGCGAGAAATTACCAAGCAGTATTTT.

The V gene is TRBV10-3, the J gene TRBJ2-1; 10 bases fit TRBD2. This CDR3 region has 16 residues. The germline V gene encodes CDR1 ENHRY and CDR2 SYGVKD. Germline trimming cut 3 bases from V and 12 bases from J; bases unmatched to any gene: 14. The CDR3 is CAISDHATSGPTGQFF. DNA of the CDR3: TGTGCCATCAGTGACCACGCGACTAGCGGGCCCACGGGGCAGTTCTTC.

The V and J genes are TRBV24-1 and TRBJ1-2; D call uncertain. Germline-derived CDR1 and CDR2 are KGHDR and SFDVKD. The V gene lost 1 base and the J gene lost 7 bases, with 12 bases spanning the gap. This CDR3 region has 14 residues. As DNA, the CDR3 is TGTGCCACCAGTGATTTAGTACCTGGCGGTGGCTACACCTTC. This sequence encodes CATSDLVPGGGYTF.

V usage is TRBV7-2 and J usage is TRBJ2-1; no clear D gene. Germline V lookup: CDR1 SGHTA, CDR2 FQGNSA. V was trimmed by 5 bases and J by 4 bases, leaving 18 bases between them. The CDR3 loop spans 16 amino acids. DNA of the CDR3: TGTGCCAGCAGCCCCCGTGTAGGAATGGTTTACAATGAGCAGTTCTTC. It encodes CASSPRVGMVYNEQFF.

The J gene is TRBJ2-3, the V gene TRBV2; possible D gene TRBD1, 5 bases. The CDR3 is 15 residues long. Germline lookup yields CDR1 SNHLY and CDR2 FYNNEI. Trimming removed 3 bases from V and 0 bases from J, with 10 bases in between. Here the CDR3 reads CASSESWTSTDTQYF. The CDR3, as DNA: TGTGCCAGCAGTGAGAGTTGGACAAGCACAGATACGCAGTATTTT.

The V gene is TRBV28, the J gene TRBJ2-3, with 12 bases lining up with TRBD2. Per the germline V gene, CDR1 is MDHEN and CDR2 is SYDVKM. The CDR3 contains 19 residues. J was trimmed by 2 bases and V by 4 bases; bases with no gene match: 13. The CDR3 sequence: CASSYPLPPSGRATDTQYF. CDR3 DNA: TGTGCCAGCAGTTATCCCCTCCCTCCTAGCGGGAGGGCCACAGATACGCAGTATTTT.

This clone was observed a single time. The genes are TRBV7-7 and TRBJ2-5; 7 bases are a match to TRBD2. With V trimmed by 2 bases and J by 4 bases, 7 bases remained unmatched. Germline V gives CDR1 SSHAT, CDR2 FNYEAQ (reference sequence). The CDR3 covers 15 residues. The CDR3 DNA reads as TGTGCCAGCAGCTTACAGGGCGGGAGAGGAGAGACCCAGTACTTC. It is translated as CASSLQGGRGETQYF.

The rearrangement links TRBV10-3 to TRBJ1-1; D may be TRBD1 (5 bases). Trimming pared 5 bases from V and 8 bases from J, leaving 18 bases between. The CDR3 sequence is 14 residues long. Germline lookup yields CDR1 ENHRY and CDR2 SYGVKD. The CDR3 sequence: CAISWTGVGQEAFF. The CDR3 bases are TGTGCCATCAGTTGGACCGGGGTGGGGCAGGAAGCTTTCTTT.

The V and J genes are TRBV16 and TRBJ2-7; 7 bases fit TRBD1. The CDR3 is 15 residues long. V lost 1 base, J lost 5 bases, and 8 bases stayed unmatched. CDR1 is KGHSY and CDR2 is FQNENV in the germline V gene. The CDR3 DNA reads as TGTGCCAGCAGCCAATTCGGGGTCAGGGGGAACGAGCAGTACTTC. Amino acids: CASSQFGVRGNEQYF.

The chain recombines TRBV3-1 (or the pseudogene TRBV3-2) with TRBJ1-6, with D unresolved. CDR1 is LGHDT, CDR2 YNNKEL, per germline (reference sequence). Trimming pared 1 base from V and 9 bases from J, leaving 4 bases between. This CDR3 is built from 12 residues. CDR3: CASSQVPSPLHF. Written as DNA, the CDR3 is TGTGCCAGCAGCCAAGTTCCTTCACCCCTCCACTTT.

The V gene is TRBV3-1 (or the pseudogene TRBV3-2), the J gene TRBJ2-2; TRBD1 matches at 7 bases. This CDR3 has 17 residues. The V and J ends lost 5 bases and 0 bases, in that order; junction bases with no gene match: 9. Germline V gives CDR1 LGHDT, CDR2 YNNKEL (reference sequence). The CDR3 spells CASSETRGFANTGELFF. The CDR3 DNA follows: TGTGCCAGCAGCGAAACCAGGGGGTTCGCGAACACCGGGGAGCTGTTTTTT.

This clone was seen once. The sample carries other DNA sequences with the same CDR3. The V gene is TRBV9, the J gene TRBJ2-2; D gene ambiguous. The CDR3 consists of 13 residues. V was pared by 4 bases and J by 1 base, with 5 bases between. CDR1 is SGDLS, CDR2 YYNGEE, per germline. CDR3 residues: CASSPRNTGELFF. CDR3 DNA sequence: TGTGCCAGCAGCCCCCGGAACACCGGGGAGCTGTTTTTT. Together with reference TRBV9 and TRBJ2-2, the CDR3 gives the full variable domain: DSGVTQTPKHLITATGQRVTLRCSPRSGDLSVYWYQQSLDQGLQFLIQYYNGEERAKGNILERFSAQQFPDLHSELNLSSLELGDSALYFCASSPRNTGELFFGEGSRLTVL.

The rearrangement joins TRBV10-1 to TRBJ2-1, with D perhaps TRBD1 (6 bases). Trimming cost V 3 bases and J 6 bases, with 24 bases left between them. This CDR3 region has 18 residues. Germline V CDR1 and CDR2: WNHNN, SYGVQD (reference sequence). The DNA of the CDR3 is TGCGCCAGCAGTGATAATCAGGGGTATAGGGGAAGGGCCAATGAGCAGTTCTTC. Translating gives CASSDNQGYRGRANEQFF.

This chain uses TRBV19 with TRBJ1-1, with D perhaps matching TRBD1 (6 bases). Looked up from germline, CDR1 is LNHDA and CDR2 is SQIVND (reference sequence). V lost 8 bases and J 11 bases, leaving 21 bases between the germline ends. The CDR3 has 13 residues. CDR3 sequence (DNA): TGTGCCAGTTCGGTAACCGGGACATGGGAGGCTTTCTTT. Protein sequence: CASSVTGTWEAFF.

The rearrangement links TRBV14 to TRBJ1-2; 10 nucleotides agree with TRBD1. The CDR3 covers 14 residues. Germline-derived CDR1 and CDR2 are SGHDN and FVKESK. Trimming at V came to 5 bases and at J to 4 bases, leaving 4 bases not matched to a gene. The CDR3 coding sequence is TGTGCCAGCAGCGACAGGGGGCGCTCCTATGGCTACACCTTC. The encoded protein is CASSDRGRSYGYTF.

The chain is built from TRBV18 and TRBJ2-1; possible D gene TRBD1, 5 bases. Germline V gene lookup returns CDR1 KGHSH and CDR2 LQKENI. The length of the CDR3 is 15 residues. V was shortened by 3 bases and J by 7 bases, with 16 bases between the two germline ends. In DNA form, the CDR3 reads TGTGCCAGCTCACCCGAGGACGGACAAGGGAATGAGCAGTTCTTC. Its protein is CASSPEDGQGNEQFF.